Following are 21 T cell receptor beta chains from one sample sequenced in a study of Tregs in tolerant kidney transplant recipients. This table comes from immunoSEQ multiplex PCR, and its TCRdb copy is limited to in-frame clones, with some not included. Reported are some 30,000 clones; the ten largest clones contain 1.8%. Related graft donors supplied nonmyeloablative bone marrow transplants, and mixed chimerism was transient. Sequencing was performed on CD4+ T cells from blood (PBMCs), taken 24 months after the transplant. All receptors derive from a human patient who received a combined kidney and bone marrow transplant. Some of the T cells may derive from the graft donor.

CDR3 sequence: CASSLGGLAGADTQYF. The sequenced CDR3 bases are TGCGCCAGCAGCTTGGGGGGACTAGCGGGAGCAGATACG. The genes are TRBV5-1 and TRBJ2-3; 14 bases agree with TRBD2. The CDR3 extends 3 residues past the end of the read, so its final part is completed from the germline J gene. Trimming cost V 0 bases and J 4 bases; bases outside gene matches: 1. Germline values: CDR1 SGHRS, CDR2 YFSETQ. The CDR3 is 16 residues long.

Concerning this clone: The read terminates 3 residues ahead of where the CDR3 ends, so the germline J gene completes it. J is TRBJ1-5 and V is TRBV20-1; TRBD1 agrees at 7 bases. The length of the CDR3 is 18 residues. V lost 0 bases, J lost 2 bases, and 13 bases stayed unmatched. Germline-derived CDR1 and CDR2 are DFQATT and SNEGSKA (reference sequence). The CDR3 DNA, read in part, is TGCAGTGCTAGAGAGTGGGGGGCAGGGGGGAAGGGCAATCAGCCC. Its protein is CSAREWGAGGKGNQP. The CDR3 reads in full as CSAREWGAGGKGNQPQHF.

Note on this clone: The observed sequence ends 3 residues before the CDR3 terminus, with the missing tail filled in from the germline J gene. The chain links TRBV18 to TRBJ2-2, with D tentatively TRBD1 (5 bases). This CDR3 spans 15 amino acids. V was shortened by 5 bases and J by 0 bases, with 10 bases between the two germline ends. Germline CDR1 KGHSH, CDR2 LQKENI. CDR3 DNA (partial): TGTGCCAGCTCATCTCGGACACCGAACACCGGGGAG. Translating it yields CASSSRTPNTGE. The whole CDR3 reads CASSSRTPNTGELFF.

By frequency, this clone is medium-sized. The read halts 3 residues ahead of the CDR3 end, with the missing end drawn from the germline J gene. The chain couples TRBV5-1 to TRBJ1-2, with D possibly matching TRBD1 (6 bases). The CDR3 runs 17 residues. Germline loops: CDR1 SGHRS, CDR2 YFSETQ. The V end was cut by 4 bases, the J end by 4 bases, with 23 bases between. The covered CDR3 bases are TGCGCCAGCAGCCTGGCTGTTGGACAGCCGACTTTCTATGGC. This gives the protein CASSLAVGQPTFYG. The entire CDR3 is CASSLAVGQPTFYGYTF.

Of note for this clone: Read sequence stops 3 residues before the CDR3 end, and the germline J gene provides the missing end. The rearrangement uses TRBV29-1 and TRBJ2-5; TRBD1 matches at 11 bases. Germline V gene sequence: CDR1 SQVTM, CDR2 ANQGSEA. This CDR3 comprises 13 residues. V lost 5 bases and J lost 5; bases outside the gene matches: 4. This chain's CDR3 is CSVSGQGVETQYF. The covered CDR3 bases are TGCAGCGTTTCGGGACAGGGGGTCGAGACC.

As regards this clone: The read ends 3 residues shy of where the CDR3 ends; the end is completed using the germline J gene. The chain links TRBV20-1 to TRBJ2-4; 10 bases map to TRBD2. There are 18 residues in the CDR3. Germline V gene lookup returns CDR1 DFQATT and CDR2 SNEGSKA (reference sequence). V dropped 3 bases and J dropped 0; count of bases not matched to a gene: 11. The DNA read from the CDR3 is TGCAGTGCTAGCACCGGGACTAGCGCTAATCTAGCCAAAAACATT. Protein: CSASTGTSANLAKNI. The whole CDR3 sequence is CSASTGTSANLAKNIQYF.

Points on this clone: The CDR3 goes on 3 residues after the read ends, and that part is filled in from the germline J gene. V and J are TRBV30 and TRBJ2-2, with 7 bases that match TRBD1. V lost 0 bases, J lost 2 bases, and 6 bases stayed unmatched. CDR1 GTSNPN and CDR2 SVGIG come from the germline V gene (reference sequence). The CDR3 is 16 residues long. The DNA read from the CDR3 is TGTGCCTGGAGTGTCATAAACAGGGGTAACACCGGGGAG. Translated, it gives CAWSVINRGNTGE. The entire CDR3 sequence reads CAWSVINRGNTGELFF.

Concerning this clone itself: The read terminates 3 residues ahead of where the CDR3 ends, so the germline J gene completes it. The rearrangement uses TRBV20-1 and TRBJ1-2; D is perhaps TRBD1 (6 bases). The CDR3 totals 11 residues. Germline CDR1 reads DFQATT; CDR2 reads SNEGSKA (reference sequence). This chain's CDR3 is CSARTVGGYTF. CDR3 bases read: TGCAGTGCTCGGACAGTAGGAGGC.

As concerns this clone: The DNA ends 3 residues before the CDR3 does, and the rest of the CDR3 is filled in from the germline J gene. The gene calls are TRBV5-5 and TRBJ1-2, with 7 bases fitting TRBD1. The CDR3 is made up of 15 amino acids. Per the germline V gene, CDR1 is SGHKS and CDR2 is YYEKEE (reference sequence). The CDR3: CASSSEGSGGVRYTF. The part of the CDR3 DNA that was read is TGTGCCAGCAGCTCAGAGGGTTCAGGGGGTGTACGC.

Concerning this clone itself: The CDR3 end falls 3 residues outside the read, so it is completed with the germline J gene. The chain uses TRBV5-1 and TRBJ2-2; 12 bases fit TRBD2. V trimming: 0 bases; J trimming: 7 bases; junction bases outside the gene matches: 13. CDR3 size: 19 residues. The germline V gene has CDR1 SGHRS and CDR2 YFSETQ. The sequenced part of the CDR3 DNA is TGCGCCAGCAGCTTGGCCATGGCTAGCGGGAGGGCCCTCGGCGGGGAG. Its protein is CASSLAMASGRALGGE. The entire CDR3 protein is CASSLAMASGRALGGELFF.

Concerning this clone: The CDR3 extends 3 residues past the end of the read, so its final part is completed from the germline J gene. This chain connects TRBV29-1 to TRBJ1-1; TRBD1 matches at 9 bases. CDR3 length equals 13 residues. V gave up 7 bases and J gave up 5 bases; unmatched junction bases: 8. Germline lookup yields CDR1 SQVTM and CDR2 ANQGSEA. The DNA read from the CDR3 is TGCAGCGCTAAGACAGGGGGAAATACTGAA. This sequence encodes CSAKTGGNTE. The complete CDR3 protein is CSAKTGGNTEAFF.

As to this clone: The read terminates 3 residues ahead of where the CDR3 ends, so the germline J gene completes it. The chain employs TRBV20-1 and TRBJ2-1, with 8 nucleotides matching TRBD2. Germline V gives CDR1 DFQATT, CDR2 SNEGSKA (reference sequence). This CDR3 region has 19 residues. After removal of 1 base from V and 0 bases from J, the junction contained 14 bases not matched to a gene. CDR3 region: CSARVPLSGGRSSYNEQFF. CDR3 bases read: TGCAGTGCTAGAGTCCCCTTAAGCGGGGGAAGGAGCTCCTACAATGAG.

A remark on this clone: The CDR3 end is not reached by the read, which stops 3 residues before it; the germline J gene fills it in. The chain employs TRBV18 and TRBJ1-4; D not certain. This CDR3 has 14 amino acids. The V and J ends lost 6 bases and 5 bases respectively, with 13 bases between them. Germline CDR1 is KGHSH and CDR2 is LQKENI. CDR3 DNA (partial): TGTGCCAGCTCCCCCCCGGCGGAAAATGAAAAA. Amino acids: CASSPPAENEK. The full CDR3 is CASSPPAENEKLFF.

Incomplete CDR3 DNA: TGCAGTGCTAGAGTCTGGGCTCGCCTCCGCTACGAG. Translation: CSARVWARLRYE. The entire CDR3 is CSARVWARLRYEQYF. The chain recombines TRBV20-1 with TRBJ2-7; D is ambiguous. The read stops 3 residues short of the end of the CDR3; the missing end is completed from the germline J gene. Trimming left V 1 base short and J 3 bases short, with 16 bases between. Germline CDR1 and CDR2: DFQATT and SNEGSKA (reference sequence). CDR3 length equals 15 residues.

Remarks on this clone: The read ends 3 residues early relative to the CDR3; the germline J gene fills the gap. V gene TRBV20-1 combines with J gene TRBJ2-7, with D perhaps matching TRBD1 (6 bases). The V gene lost 6 bases and the J gene lost 0 bases, with 21 bases spanning the gap. There are 16 residues in the CDR3. Germline CDR1 is DFQATT and CDR2 is SNEGSKA (reference sequence). The CDR3 DNA, read in part, is TGCAGTGCGCCCCACAATGGGGGCTCCTACTCCTACGAG. Protein product: CSAPHNGGSYSYE. The entire CDR3 sequence reads CSAPHNGGSYSYEQYF.

As to this clone: From the germline J gene comes the end of the CDR3, since the read stops 3 residues before it. This chain joins TRBV19 and TRBJ2-1, with 13 nucleotides matching TRBD2. The ends lost 8 bases at V and 8 bases at J; junction bases unmatched: 6. CDR1 is LNHDA and CDR2 is SQIVND in the germline V gene (reference sequence). The CDR3 runs to 14 residues. CDR3 DNA (partial): TGTGCCAGTTGCCGGACTAGCGGGAGTTATGAG. Translation gives CASCRTSGSYE. The full CDR3 sequence reads CASCRTSGSYEQFF. The full variable domain, with the rest looked up from reference TRBV19 and TRBJ2-1, is DGGITQSPKYLFRKEGQNVTLSCEQNLNHDAMYWYRQDPGQGLRLIYYSQIVNDFQKGDIAEGYSVSREKKESFPLTVTSAQKNPTAFYLCASCRTSGSYEQFFGPGTRLTVL.

Notes on this clone: The read terminates 3 residues ahead of where the CDR3 ends, so the germline J gene completes it. The chain combines TRBV7-3 with TRBJ2-3; D is ambiguous. Deletions cut 3 bases from V and 1 base from J, with 5 bases between. There are 13 residues in the CDR3. Germline values: CDR1 SGHTA, CDR2 FQGTGA. CDR3 bases read: TGTGCCAGCAGCTTCCAGGGCACAGATACG. Protein sequence: CASSFQGTDT. Given in full, the CDR3 is CASSFQGTDTQYF.

With respect to this clone: The sequence runs out 3 residues before the end of the CDR3; the remainder is reconstructed from the germline J gene. The chain combines TRBV19 with TRBJ1-2; D possibly corresponds to TRBD1 (6 bases). CDR1 is LNHDA, CDR2 SQIVND, per germline (reference sequence). V lost 3 bases and J lost 3, with 11 bases in between. CDR3 length: 14 amino acids. The CDR3 here is CASSIGNRDYGYTF. The sequenced CDR3 bases are TGTGCCAGTAGTATCGGTAACAGGGACTATGGC.

About this clone: The read is 3 residues too short to cover the CDR3 end, so that end is filled in from the germline J gene. This rearrangement joins TRBV19 to TRBJ1-5; 9 bases are shared with TRBD1. V lost 3 bases, J lost 2 bases, and 2 bases stayed unmatched. The CDR3 contains 15 residues. Germline V gene data show CDR1 as LNHDA and CDR2 as SQIVND (reference sequence). CDR3 in amino acids: CASSMGQGGNQPQHF. The part of the CDR3 DNA that was read is TGTGCCAGTAGTATGGGACAGGGAGGCAATCAGCCC.

Concerning this clone: The CDR3 end falls 3 residues outside the read, so it is completed with the germline J gene. The chain is built from TRBV18 and TRBJ1-5; D is uncertain. The germline V gene has CDR1 KGHSH and CDR2 LQKENI. The CDR3 length is 14 residues. CDR3 amino acids: CASSPEGNSAPQHF. The sequenced CDR3 bases are TGTGCCAGCTCACCGGAGGGCAACTCGGCCCCC.

With regard to this clone: The read is 3 residues too short to cover the CDR3 end, so that end is filled in from the germline J gene. V is TRBV20-1 and J is TRBJ1-2; 8 nucleotides line up with TRBD1. With 4 bases clipped from V and 2 bases from J, the junction kept 3 bases outside the gene matches. This CDR3 is 13 amino acids long. Per the germline V gene, CDR1 is DFQATT and CDR2 is SNEGSKA (reference sequence). The CDR3 reads CSATRDRNYGYTF. The part of the CDR3 DNA that was read is TGCAGTGCTACCCGGGACAGGAACTATGGC.